One and the same sample provided the 19 T cell receptor beta chains below, sequenced in a study of blood T cell repertoires in COVID-19. Clones were sequenced by immunoSEQ multiplex PCR, and TCRdb holds only the in-frame ones, with some missing. The sample lists roughly 110,000 clones, around 89% seen once, with about 18% in the top ten. Sequencing was performed on peripheral blood. The receptors come from a human donor with acute or convalescent COVID-19. The donor label of this sample is uncertain.

In its sample, this clone was seen once. V is TRBV5-6 and J is TRBJ2-3; tentative D call: TRBD1 (6 bases). V was pared by 5 bases and J by 4 bases, with 20 bases between. The CDR3 sequence is 16 residues long. Germline V gene sequence: CDR1 SGHDT, CDR2 YYEEEE. The CDR3 DNA reads TGTGCCAGCAGTTACTACCGGACAAACAGGGCAGATACGCAGTATTTT. It is translated as CASSYYRTNRADTQYF.

The chain uses TRBV30 and TRBJ2-7, with 9 positions matching TRBD1. Losses at the gene ends were 4 bases for V and 3 bases for J; bases not matched to a gene: 22. Per germline, CDR1 GTSNPN and CDR2 SVGIG (reference sequence). The CDR3 contains 19 residues. In DNA, the CDR3 is TGTGCCTGGATTGAGTTTAACCTTTGGGACAGGGTGTTTTTCTACGAGCAGTACTTC. This translates into CAWIEFNLWDRVFFYEQYF.

This clone was found once. The junction departs from the called germline gene at one end, perhaps through a read error. V is TRBV7-9 and J is TRBJ1-3, with TRBD1 matching 7 bases. From germline, CDR1 is SEHNR and CDR2 FQNEAQ (reference sequence). This CDR3 has 11 residues. CDR3 sequence (DNA): TGTGCCAGCAGCCGGACAGGAATTGAAGATTTT. Translated, it gives CASSRTGIEDF. The full variable domain, with the rest looked up from reference TRBV7-9 and TRBJ1-3, is DTGVSQNPRHKITKRGQNVTFRCDPISEHNRLYWYRQTLGQGPEFLTYFQNEAQLEKSRLLSDRFSAERPKGSFSTLEIQRTEQGDSAMYLCASSRTGIEDFGEGSWLTVV.

The chain has TRBV5-4 and TRBJ1-3; D perhaps matches TRBD1 (5 bases). The CDR3 runs to 12 residues. With 5 bases removed from V and 10 bases from J, the gap between germline ends came to 13 bases. Germline V gene sequence: CDR1 SGHNT, CDR2 YYREEE (reference sequence). The CDR3 reads CASSLREGTIYF. The CDR3 DNA reads as TGTGCCAGCAGTTTGAGGGAGGGGACCATATATTTT.

The rearrangement uses TRBV7-2 and TRBJ2-3; 10 bases align to TRBD1. V was clipped by 3 bases and J by 4 bases; unmatched bases: 7. This CDR3 spans 16 amino acids. Per the germline V gene, CDR1 is SGHTA and CDR2 is FQGNSA. CDR3 in amino acids: CASSFRDRGRADTQYF. CDR3 bases: TGTGCCAGCAGCTTCCGGGACAGGGGTAGGGCAGATACGCAGTATTTT.

In DNA form, the CDR3 reads TGTGCCAGCAGTATCGGTTCTCGGTCGATCTATGGCTACACCTTC. Its protein product is CASSIGSRSIYGYTF. The gene calls are TRBV11-2 and TRBJ1-2; D is ambiguous. The CDR3 sequence is 15 residues long. V gave up 6 bases and J gave up 4 bases, with 18 bases separating them. Germline CDR1 reads SGHAT; CDR2 reads FQNNGV.

The chain uses TRBV24-1 and TRBJ2-3, with TRBD1 matching 9 bases. The CDR3 covers 14 residues. The V gene's germline CDR1 is KGHDR and CDR2 SFDVKD. The ends lost 5 bases at V and 1 base at J; junction bases unmatched: 0. CDR3 sequence reads: CATSGDRGTDTQYF. In nucleotides, the CDR3 is TGTGCCACCAGTGGGGACAGGGGCACAGATACGCAGTATTTT.

This sequence joins TRBV2 and TRBJ2-5, with 13 bases identical to TRBD2. Germline assignment: CDR1 SNHLY and CDR2 FYNNEI. This CDR3 spans 15 amino acids. With V trimmed by 8 bases and J by 3 bases, 6 bases remained unmatched. The CDR3 sequence: CASSGLAGRKETQYF. Here the CDR3 DNA reads TGTGCCAGCTCGGGACTAGCGGGACGGAAAGAGACCCAGTACTTC.

V gene TRBV5-6 combines with J gene TRBJ2-1; 9 bases match TRBD1. V shed 0 bases, J shed 6 bases, and the junction held 7 bases outside the gene matches. The CDR3 contains 16 residues. Germline CDR1 and CDR2: SGHDT and YYEEEE. The CDR3 spells CASSLGGDREINEQFF. The CDR3 nucleotides read TGTGCCAGCAGCTTGGGTGGGGACAGGGAAATCAATGAGCAGTTCTTC.

V usage is TRBV2 and J usage is TRBJ2-7; the D is unclear. V lost 4 bases to trimming and J lost 4 bases, with 8 bases between them. CDR1 is SNHLY, CDR2 FYNNEI, per germline. The length of the CDR3 is 12 residues. The CDR3 loop is CASSVMSYEQYF. Here the CDR3 DNA reads TGTGCCAGCAGTGTTATGAGTTACGAGCAGTACTTC.

This clone was seen only a few times. V and J are TRBV9 and TRBJ2-4, with TRBD2 matching 7 bases. V shed 4 bases and J 5 bases; nucleotides not matched to a gene: 9. The CDR3 runs 15 residues. Germline V gene lookup returns CDR1 SGDLS and CDR2 YYNGEE. The CDR3 is CASSPSGGRENIQYF. The CDR3 DNA sequence: TGTGCCAGCAGCCCCTCGGGGGGAAGGGAAAACATTCAGTACTTC. Drawing the rest from reference TRBV9 and TRBJ2-4, the complete variable domain is DSGVTQTPKHLITATGQRVTLRCSPRSGDLSVYWYQQSLDQGLQFLIQYYNGEERAKGNILERFSAQQFPDLHSELNLSSLELGDSALYFCASSPSGGRENIQYFGAGTRLSVL.

The chain carries TRBV29-1 and TRBJ2-1; no clear D gene. V shed 4 bases and J shed 8 bases, with 9 bases lying between them. The germline CDR1 and CDR2 sequences are SQVTM and ANQGSEA. The CDR3 spans 11 residues. The CDR3 nucleotides read TGCAGCGTTGTGAGAATGGATGAGCAGTTCTTC. This translates into CSVVRMDEQFF.

The V call is TRBV7-3, the J call TRBJ1-6, with 9 bases aligning to TRBD1. Trimming took 5 bases from V and 0 from J; bases not matched to a gene: 2. This CDR3 has 16 amino acids. Germline V gene data show CDR1 as SGHTA and CDR2 as FQGTGA. The chain's CDR3 is CASSAGQGSYNSPLHF. The CDR3 nucleotides read TGTGCCAGCAGCGCGGGACAGGGCTCCTATAATTCACCCCTCCACTTT.

The V gene is TRBV27, the J gene TRBJ2-7; TRBD1 is a possible D gene (6 bases). Trimming removed 5 bases from V and 2 bases from J, with 19 bases in between. Per the germline V gene, CDR1 is MNHEY and CDR2 is SMNVEV (reference sequence). The CDR3 loop spans 16 amino acids. CDR3 loop: CASSPIYRVPTYEQYF. DNA for the CDR3: TGTGCCAGCAGTCCAATTTACAGGGTCCCCACCTACGAGCAGTACTTC.

CDR3 nucleotides: TGTGCCAGCAGCCTAAACACAGGGGATAACACTGAAGCTTTCTTT. Its translation is CASSLNTGDNTEAFF. The gene calls are TRBV5-6 and TRBJ1-1; 7 positions agree with TRBD1. CDR3 size: 15 residues. Trimming removed 4 bases from V and 2 bases from J; junction bases left unmatched: 8. CDR1 is SGHDT, CDR2 YYEEEE, per germline.

J is TRBJ2-2 and V is TRBV11-2, with D possibly being TRBD1 (5 bases). V was pared by 3 bases and J by 0 bases, with 11 bases between. The CDR3 extends over 16 amino acids. Germline V lookup: CDR1 SGHAT, CDR2 FQNNGV. CDR3 region: CASSFWSGTNTGELFF. In nucleotides, the CDR3 is TGTGCCAGCAGCTTTTGGTCAGGGACGAACACCGGGGAGCTGTTTTTT.

This chain connects TRBV29-1 to TRBJ2-2; 7 positions agree with TRBD1. Per the germline V gene, CDR1 is SQVTM and CDR2 is ANQGSEA. The J segment lost 4 bases and the V segment lost 4 bases, leaving 9 bases of the junction unmatched. This CDR3 region has 15 residues. CDR3 residues: CSVATRGGGTGELFF. The CDR3 DNA follows: TGCAGCGTTGCAACGAGAGGGGGCGGCACCGGGGAGCTGTTTTTT.

CDR3 loop: CASSSYGNTGELFF. CDR3 sequence (DNA): TGTGCCAGCAGTTCCTATGGGAACACCGGGGAGCTGTTTTTT. The V and J genes are TRBV7-2 and TRBJ2-2, with D unclear. This CDR3 has 14 amino acids. Trimming stripped 6 bases from V and 1 base from J, with 9 bases between. CDR1 and CDR2 (germline): SGHTA, FQGNSA.

This clone was recorded a few times. V and J are TRBV28 and TRBJ2-5; 14 bases match TRBD2. Germline assignment: CDR1 MDHEN and CDR2 SYDVKM. The V segment lost 10 bases and the J segment 5 bases; nucleotides outside the gene matches: 15. The CDR3 is made up of 17 amino acids. The CDR3 loop is CATEGSGLAGAWETQYF. CDR3 nucleotides: TGTGCCACAGAAGGATCGGGACTAGCGGGAGCATGGGAGACCCAGTACTTC.